This is a list of T cell receptor beta chains from one sample in a study of blood T cell repertoires in COVID-19. TCRdb keeps only in-frame clones here, not all; method: immunoSEQ multiplex PCR. The table records 250,000 or so clones, about 82% of them present only once. Sample: peripheral blood. The receptors shown here come from a man older than 75 with acute or convalescent COVID-19. Both conserved end residues are part of each CDR3. The order of the fields is V gene, clone size, D gene, J gene, CDR3 protein, CDR3 DNA. The D gene is left open where the match is weak. Rows give clone size only sometimes, using once, few, many, or a class for an expanded clone.

V gene: TRBV19
clone size: -
D gene: TRBD1
J gene: TRBJ1-3
CDR3 protein: CASQTGSGNTIYF
CDR3 DNA: TGTGCCAGCCAGACAGGGTCAGGAAACACCATATATTTT

V gene: TRBV24-1
clone size: once
D gene: -
J gene: TRBJ2-2
CDR3 protein: CATSDDQRNTGELFF
CDR3 DNA: TGTGCCACCAGTGATGACCAGCGGAACACCGGGGAGCTGTTTTTT

V gene: TRBV28
clone size: -
D gene: -
J gene: TRBJ1-3
CDR3 protein: CASSSPSSGNTIYF
CDR3 DNA: TGTGCCAGCAGTTCACCGAGCTCTGGAAACACCATATATTTT

V gene: TRBV5-1
clone size: -
D gene: -
J gene: TRBJ1-1
CDR3 protein: CASSLAQGSSSHIEAFF
CDR3 DNA: TGCGCCAGCAGCTTGGCACAGGGTAGTAGTAGTCATATTGAAGCTTTCTTT

V gene: TRBV4-2
clone size: few
D gene: TRBD1
J gene: TRBJ1-2
CDR3 protein: CASSPDRDRGYYGYTF
CDR3 DNA: TGTGCCAGCAGCCCCGACCGGGACAGGGGGTACTATGGCTACACCTTC

V gene: TRBV5-1
clone size: -
D gene: -
J gene: TRBJ1-2
CDR3 protein: CASSLVGDYHGYTF
CDR3 DNA: TGCGCCAGCAGCCTGGTGGGGGACTATCATGGCTACACCTTC

V gene: TRBV5-8
clone size: -
D gene: TRBD1
J gene: TRBJ1-2
CDR3 protein: CASSYRQGLGYGYTF
CDR3 DNA: TGTGCCAGCAGCTACCGACAGGGGCTCGGCTATGGCTACACCTTC

V gene: TRBV24-1
clone size: -
D gene: -
J gene: TRBJ1-2
CDR3 protein: CATSDPGQTPAGYTF
CDR3 DNA: TGTGCCACCAGTGATCCTGGACAGACCCCTGCTGGCTACACCTTC

V gene: TRBV7-9
clone size: -
D gene: -
J gene: TRBJ1-6
CDR3 protein: CASSLGGVDNSPLHF
CDR3 DNA: TGTGCCAGCAGCTTAGGGGGAGTAGATAATTCACCCCTCCACTTT

V gene: TRBV3-1/TRBV3-2
clone size: -
D gene: -
J gene: TRBJ1-2
CDR3 protein: CASSRATTNYGYTF
CDR3 DNA: TGTGCCAGCAGCCGAGCTACGACTAACTATGGCTACACCTTC

V gene: TRBV7-2
clone size: -
D gene: TRBD1
J gene: TRBJ1-3
CDR3 protein: CASSQQLAPDRAGNTIYF
CDR3 DNA: TGTGCCAGCAGCCAGCAGCTTGCCCCCGACAGGGCCGGAAACACCATATATTTT

V gene: TRBV9
clone size: -
D gene: TRBD2
J gene: TRBJ2-5
CDR3 protein: CASSARLATGRETQYF
CDR3 DNA: TGTGCCAGCAGCGCGAGACTAGCCACCGGCCGGGAGACCCAGTACTTC

V gene: TRBV25-1
clone size: once
D gene: -
J gene: TRBJ2-5
CDR3 protein: CASSELSGSRGTQYF
CDR3 DNA: TGTGCCAGCAGTGAATTGTCAGGGTCCCGCGGGACCCAGTACTTC

V gene: TRBV28
clone size: once
D gene: TRBD2
J gene: TRBJ2-2
CDR3 protein: CASNSGTSTGELFF
CDR3 DNA: TGTGCCAGCAACTCCGGGACTAGCACCGGGGAGCTGTTTTTT

V gene: TRBV5-4
clone size: -
D gene: TRBD2
J gene: TRBJ2-5
CDR3 protein: CASSPAGAGETQYF
CDR3 DNA: TGTGCCAGCAGCCCTGCGGGAGCGGGAGAGACCCAGTACTTC

V gene: TRBV19
clone size: -
D gene: -
J gene: TRBJ1-5
CDR3 protein: CASTSSNQPQHF
CDR3 DNA: TGTGCCAGTACTAGTTCCAATCAGCCCCAGCATTTT

V gene: TRBV5-1
clone size: -
D gene: -
J gene: TRBJ2-7
CDR3 protein: CASSLAQRGDEQYF
CDR3 DNA: TGCGCCAGCAGCTTGGCTCAAAGGGGCGACGAGCAGTACTTC

V gene: TRBV27
clone size: -
D gene: -
J gene: TRBJ1-5
CDR3 protein: CASSPPYQPQHF
CDR3 DNA: TGTGCCAGCAGTCCCCCATATCAGCCCCAGCATTTT

V gene: TRBV6-4
clone size: -
D gene: -
J gene: TRBJ2-7
CDR3 protein: CASSSTGSYEQYF
CDR3 DNA: TGTGCCAGCAGCAGTACAGGATCCTACGAGCAGTACTTC

V gene: TRBV28
clone size: -
D gene: TRBD1
J gene: TRBJ2-7
CDR3 protein: CASSHSRTGFYEQYF
CDR3 DNA: TGTGCCAGCAGCCACTCGCGGACAGGGTTTTACGAGCAGTACTTC

V gene: TRBV28
clone size: -
D gene: -
J gene: TRBJ2-5
CDR3 protein: CASSMQGEKTQYF
CDR3 DNA: TGTGCCAGCAGTATGCAAGGGGAAAAGACCCAGTACTTC

V gene: TRBV28
clone size: -
D gene: TRBD2
J gene: TRBJ2-2
CDR3 protein: CASSSGGASNTGELFF
CDR3 DNA: TGTGCCAGCTCCAGCGGGGGGGCCTCGAACACCGGGGAGCTGTTTTTT

V gene: TRBV9
clone size: few
D gene: -
J gene: TRBJ1-4
CDR3 protein: CASSVGALDEKLFF
CDR3 DNA: TGTGCCAGCAGCGTAGGGGCTTTGGATGAAAAACTGTTTTTT

V gene: TRBV7-6
clone size: -
D gene: -
J gene: TRBJ2-5
CDR3 protein: CASSFKEETQYF
CDR3 DNA: TGTGCCAGCAGCTTTAAAGAGGAGACCCAGTACTTC

V gene: TRBV11-2
clone size: -
D gene: -
J gene: TRBJ1-2
CDR3 protein: CASSFGPFYGYTF
CDR3 DNA: TGTGCCAGCAGCTTTGGGCCGTTCTATGGCTACACCTTC

V gene: TRBV5-1
clone size: -
D gene: -
J gene: TRBJ1-1
CDR3 protein: CASSLGGNTEAFF
CDR3 DNA: TGCGCCAGCAGCCTAGGCGGGAACACTGAAGCTTTCTTT

V gene: TRBV7-8
clone size: -
D gene: TRBD1
J gene: TRBJ1-5
CDR3 protein: CASSRQGSQPQHF
CDR3 DNA: TGTGCCAGCAGCCGACAGGGGTCCCAGCCCCAGCATTTT

V gene: TRBV6-1
clone size: -
D gene: TRBD2
J gene: TRBJ2-7
CDR3 protein: CASSEAELAGVEQYF
CDR3 DNA: TGTGCCAGCAGTGAAGCGGAACTAGCGGGAGTCGAGCAGTACTTC

V gene: TRBV5-1
clone size: -
D gene: -
J gene: TRBJ1-4
CDR3 protein: CASSLSGGGRSEKLFF
CDR3 DNA: TGCGCCAGCAGCTTGAGTGGGGGTGGGAGGTCTGAAAAACTGTTTTTT

V gene: TRBV9
clone size: -
D gene: TRBD1
J gene: TRBJ1-2
CDR3 protein: CASSRSGGYGYTF
CDR3 DNA: TGTGCCAGTTCCAGGTCAGGGGGCTATGGCTACACCTTC

V gene: TRBV19
clone size: -
D gene: -
J gene: TRBJ2-6
CDR3 protein: CASSIVAVSGANVLTF
CDR3 DNA: TGTGCCAGTAGTATAGTGGCCGTTTCTGGGGCCAACGTCCTGACTTTC

V gene: TRBV5-6
clone size: -
D gene: -
J gene: TRBJ1-4
CDR3 protein: CASSLFGSTNEKLFF
CDR3 DNA: TGTGCCAGCAGCTTGTTCGGGTCAACTAATGAAAAACTGTTTTTT

V gene: TRBV3-1/TRBV3-2
clone size: -
D gene: -
J gene: TRBJ2-5
CDR3 protein: CASSPYLRNQETQYF
CDR3 DNA: TGTGCCAGCAGCCCTTATCTGCGGAACCAAGAGACCCAGTACTTC

V gene: TRBV7-2
clone size: -
D gene: TRBD2
J gene: TRBJ2-1
CDR3 protein: CASRGLAGGPSYNEQFF
CDR3 DNA: TGTGCCAGCAGGGGACTAGCGGGAGGCCCCTCCTACAATGAGCAGTTCTTC

V gene: TRBV28
clone size: -
D gene: TRBD2
J gene: TRBJ2-7
CDR3 protein: CASSLWTSGSFYEQYF
CDR3 DNA: TGTGCCAGCAGTTTATGGACTAGCGGGAGCTTTTACGAGCAGTACTTC